What follows are 30 T cell receptor beta chains derived from one specimen sequenced in a study of T cell clonality in common variable immunodeficiency. Sequenced by immunoSEQ multiplex PCR; TCRdb stores in-frame clones only, minus some. The repertoire consists of about 45,000 clones, none detected only once. The sample taken for sequencing was peripheral blood mononuclear cells. These receptors all stem from a person aged 18 to 75 in good health.

The table lists this clone with many counts. The CDR3 goes on 3 residues after the read ends, and that part is filled in from the germline J gene. V usage is TRBV28 and J usage is TRBJ1-5; D remains unclear. Germline V gives CDR1 MDHEN, CDR2 SYDVKM. V shed 3 bases and J shed 3 bases, with 3 bases lying between them. This CDR3 region has 12 residues. The part of the CDR3 DNA that was read is TGTGCCAGCAGTTTCATCAATCAGCCC. It translates to CASSFINQP. The CDR3 in its entirety is CASSFINQPQHF.

This clone was picked up many times. CDR3 bases read: TGTGCCAGCAGTTACCTTCGCGATGACTACGAG. It specifies CASSYLRDDYE. The full CDR3 protein is CASSYLRDDYEQYF. The chain is built from TRBV6-2 or TRBV6-3 and TRBJ2-7; D call uncertain. The read stops 3 residues short of the end of the CDR3; the missing end is completed from the germline J gene. The germline V and J ends were trimmed by 2 bases and 3 bases, with 11 bases remaining between them. CDR1 and CDR2 from the germline V gene are MNHEY and SVGEGT. The CDR3 covers 14 residues.

This clone was counted at least ten times. The germline gene is not matched at one end of the junction; a read error may be the cause. The read finishes 3 residues shy of the CDR3 end, and the germline J gene is used to complete it. The J gene is TRBJ2-1, the V gene TRBV7-7, with D possibly being TRBD2 (6 bases). The CDR3 spans 16 residues. Germline V gives CDR1 SSHAT, CDR2 FNYEAQ (reference sequence). CDR3 DNA, as far as it was read: TGTGCTAGCAGCTTAGCTCCGGGACTCATATCGAATGAG. This gives the protein CASSLAPGLISNE. The whole CDR3 sequence reads CASSLAPGLISNEQFF.

The table lists this clone with many counts. Read sequence stops 3 residues before the CDR3 end, and the germline J gene provides the missing end. The chain is built from TRBV28 and TRBJ2-7; 9 nucleotides agree with TRBD1. The V segment lost 3 bases and the J segment 3 bases; nucleotides outside the gene matches: 6. In germline, CDR1 is MDHEN, CDR2 SYDVKM. CDR3 length: 15 amino acids. This chain's CDR3 is CASSFETGGFYEQYF. The part of the CDR3 DNA that was read is TGTGCCAGCAGTTTTGAGACAGGGGGGTTCTACGAG.

This clone has at least ten counts. The missing CDR3 end, 3 residues past where the read stops, is filled in from the germline J gene. The chain uses TRBV20-1 and TRBJ2-7; possibly TRBD2 for D (5 bases). The V end was cut by 6 bases, the J end by 4 bases, with 13 bases between. There are 12 residues in the CDR3. From germline, CDR1 is DFQATT and CDR2 SNEGSKA (reference sequence). The CDR3 protein is CSAHEGRYEQYF. CDR3 DNA, as far as it was read: TGCAGTGCCCACGAGGGCAGATACGAG.

This clone was seen at least ten times. The read is 3 residues too short to cover the CDR3 end, so that end is filled in from the germline J gene. The chain has TRBV5-1 and TRBJ2-3, with a weak D call TRBD1 (6 bases). The CDR3 totals 17 residues. CDR1 is SGHRS, CDR2 YFSETQ, per germline. Trimming took 0 bases from V and 6 from J, leaving 20 bases between them. This chain's CDR3 is CASSLEGDPSLGDTQYF. CDR3 bases read: TGCGCCAGCAGCTTGGAGGGGGACCCCTCATTGGGGGATACG.

This clone was counted many times. The read ends 3 residues before the CDR3 terminus; that terminus is restored from the germline J gene. The chain joins TRBV28 to TRBJ2-1; D unclear. V gave up 2 bases and J gave up 6 bases, with 5 bases separating them. The CDR3 extends over 12 amino acids. Germline CDR1 is MDHEN and CDR2 is SYDVKM. The sequenced part of the CDR3 DNA is TGTGCCAGCAGTTTACGGGTCAATGAG. Encoded protein: CASSLRVNE. The entire CDR3 is CASSLRVNEQFF. Looking up the rest from reference TRBV28 and TRBJ2-1 gives the full variable domain: DVKVTQSSRYLVKRTGEKVFLECVQDMDHENMFWYRQDPGLGLRLIYFSYDVKMKEKGDIPEGYSVSREKKERFSLILESASTNQTSMYLCASSLRVNEQFFGPGTRLTVL.

This clone was picked up many times. The read terminates 3 residues ahead of where the CDR3 ends, so the germline J gene completes it. This chain links TRBV7-3 with TRBJ2-3; 11 bases are a match to TRBD1. The CDR3 has 14 amino acids. J lost 6 bases, V lost 5 bases, and 4 bases had no gene match. The germline V gene encodes CDR1 SGHTA and CDR2 FQGTGA. CDR3 bases read: TGTGCCAGCAGCATGGGACAGGGGGGGGATACG. Its protein product is CASSMGQGGDT. The entire CDR3 sequence reads CASSMGQGGDTQYF.

Many counts were recorded for this clone. The read ends 3 residues shy of where the CDR3 ends; the end is completed using the germline J gene. The gene calls are TRBV29-1 and TRBJ2-1, with D perhaps matching TRBD1 (6 bases). Trimming pared 3 bases from V and 7 bases from J, leaving 10 bases between. The CDR3 sequence is 12 residues long. CDR1 is SQVTM and CDR2 is ANQGSEA in the germline V gene. This chain's CDR3 is CSVDRQVNEQFF. CDR3 DNA, as far as it was read: TGCAGCGTTGACCGACAGGTAAATGAG.

This clone was recorded many times. CDR3 bases read: TGTGCCACCGCGACAGGAACCTACAATGAG. This sequence encodes CATATGTYNE. The whole CDR3 is CATATGTYNEQFF. The V and J genes are TRBV7-2 and TRBJ2-1; possible D gene TRBD1, 6 bases. The CDR3 end falls 3 residues outside the read, so it is completed with the germline J gene. The germline V gene encodes CDR1 SGHTA and CDR2 FQGNSA. The CDR3 has 13 residues. Trimming removed 10 bases at V and 2 bases at J, with 12 bases between.

Many counts were recorded for this clone. Read sequence stops 3 residues before the CDR3 end, and the germline J gene provides the missing end. The V and J genes are TRBV7-3 and TRBJ2-3, with D tentatively TRBD1 (5 bases). The germline V gene encodes CDR1 SGHTA and CDR2 FQGTGA. V lost 0 bases to trimming and J lost 3 bases, with 16 bases between them. This CDR3 is 17 amino acids long. CDR3 amino acids: CASSLTGFGAGTDTQYF. The sequenced part of the CDR3 DNA is TGTGCCAGCAGCTTAACAGGCTTTGGCGCAGGGACAGATACG.

This clone showed up many times. The missing CDR3 end, 3 residues past where the read stops, is filled in from the germline J gene. The rearrangement links TRBV6-2 or TRBV6-3 to TRBJ1-5; weak D call: TRBD1 (6 bases). Germline V lookup: CDR1 MNHEY, CDR2 SVGEGT. V was shortened by 5 bases and J by 5 bases, with 13 bases between the two germline ends. This CDR3 contains 14 residues. The covered CDR3 bases are TGTGCCAGCAGTGGCTGGACAGAAGATCAGCCC. It codes for CASSGWTEDQP. The CDR3, in full, reads CASSGWTEDQPQHF.

At least ten counts were recorded for this clone. The read terminates 3 residues before the CDR3 end, so the remaining end is supplied by the germline J gene. J is TRBJ2-7 and V is TRBV10-3; 9 positions agree with TRBD1. Trimming removed 6 bases from V and 3 bases from J; junction bases left unmatched: 12. Per the germline V gene, CDR1 is ENHRY and CDR2 is SYGVKD. This CDR3 region has 16 residues. The sequenced part of the CDR3 DNA is TGTGCCATCAGAACGGGACAGGGCGCGGGGAACTACGAG. Translated, it gives CAIRTGQGAGNYE. From start to end, the CDR3 is CAIRTGQGAGNYEQYF.

This clone showed up many times. The CDR3 end falls 3 residues outside the read, so it is completed with the germline J gene. V gene TRBV27 combines with J gene TRBJ2-1; 7 bases agree with TRBD1. The CDR3 length is 15 residues. The J segment lost 7 bases and the V segment lost 6 bases, leaving 12 bases of the junction unmatched. The V gene's germline CDR1 is MNHEY and CDR2 SMNVEV (reference sequence). This CDR3 is CASSPGQVGKNEQFF. The DNA read from the CDR3 is TGTGCCAGCAGCCCAGGACAGGTTGGGAAAAATGAG.

About this clone: The CDR3 end lies 3 residues beyond the end of the read and is filled in from the germline J gene. The chain combines TRBV19 with TRBJ1-5, with D hard to call. Trimming removed 5 bases from V and 4 bases from J, with 21 bases in between. Germline V CDR1 and CDR2: LNHDA, SQIVND (reference sequence). The CDR3 runs to 17 residues. The CDR3 loop is CASSWLGVPSPNQPQHF. The CDR3 DNA, read in part, is TGTGCCAGTAGTTGGCTCGGGGTCCCCTCACCTAATCAGCCC.

There are many counts of this clone. The read comes to an end 3 residues before the CDR3 does, leaving the germline J gene to fill in the end. The chain is built from TRBV4-1 and TRBJ2-7; TRBD2 agrees at 10 bases. CDR3 length: 18 amino acids. The V gene end was trimmed by 5 bases and the J gene end by 0 bases; junction bases not matched to a gene: 13. In germline, CDR1 is MGHRA, CDR2 YSYEKL. CDR3 loop: CASSIITSGTESSYEQYF. The CDR3 bases that were read are TGCGCCAGCAGCATAATAACTAGCGGGACGGAGAGCTCCTACGAG.

This clone was observed at least ten times. The CDR3 DNA, read in part, is TGTGCCAGTAGCAGGGTTTTTGGCGGATACGAG. Amino acids: CASSRVFGGYE. The entire CDR3 protein is CASSRVFGGYEQYF. The gene calls are TRBV19 and TRBJ2-7; a weak D match, TRBD1 (5 bases). Read coverage stops 3 residues before the CDR3 terminus; the germline J gene supplies the remainder. Germline V gene data show CDR1 as LNHDA and CDR2 as SQIVND (reference sequence). The CDR3 has 14 residues. Deletions cut 6 bases from V and 4 bases from J, with 16 bases between.

This clone was seen at least ten times. CDR3 bases read: TGTGCCAGCTCAGAGGGGCTGAGCAATCAGCCC. Residues: CASSEGLSNQP. In full, the CDR3 is CASSEGLSNQPQHF. The chain combines TRBV18 with TRBJ1-5; a possible D gene is TRBD1 (5 bases). The CDR3 goes on 3 residues after the read ends, and that part is filled in from the germline J gene. The CDR3 length is 14 residues. Deletions cut 5 bases from V and 1 base from J, with 9 bases between. The germline CDR1 and CDR2 sequences are KGHSH and LQKENI.

This clone was seen many times. From the germline J gene comes the end of the CDR3, since the read stops 3 residues before it. This rearrangement joins TRBV2 to TRBJ1-2; unclear D gene. CDR1 SNHLY and CDR2 FYNNEI come from the germline V gene. V gave up 2 bases and J gave up 5 bases, with 6 bases separating them. The CDR3 consists of 12 residues. Incomplete CDR3 DNA: TGTGCCAGCAGTGAACAGGTATATGGC. Its translation: CASSEQVYG. The full CDR3 is CASSEQVYGYTF.

The sample holds many counts of this clone. Read sequence stops 3 residues before the CDR3 end, and the germline J gene provides the missing end. The rearrangement joins TRBV19 to TRBJ2-7, with D tentatively TRBD1 (7 bases). The germline V and J ends were trimmed by 3 bases and 5 bases, with 17 bases remaining between them. Germline V gives CDR1 LNHDA, CDR2 SQIVND (reference sequence). This CDR3 spans 15 amino acids. The CDR3 reads CASSMGGTALDEQYF. The sequenced CDR3 bases are TGTGCCAGTAGTATGGGCGGGACAGCGCTCGACGAG.

This clone came up many times. The sequence runs out 3 residues before the end of the CDR3; the remainder is reconstructed from the germline J gene. The chain carries TRBV18 and TRBJ2-5, with 11 positions matching TRBD2. The trim removed 5 bases at V and 2 bases at J, leaving 10 bases unmatched. The CDR3 is made up of 17 amino acids. The germline V gene has CDR1 KGHSH and CDR2 LQKENI. The sequenced CDR3 bases are TGTGCCAGCTCAGAACAAATACTAGCGGGGGAGCAAGAGACC. Translation: CASSEQILAGEQET. The full CDR3 protein reads CASSEQILAGEQETQYF.

In this sample, this clone turned up many times. CDR3 amino acids: CASSQDESKGLLGEKLFF. The CDR3 DNA, read in part, is TGCGCCAGCAGCCAAGATGAATCTAAGGGGCTCCTAGGTGAAAAA. The chain joins TRBV4-1 to TRBJ1-4, with a tentative D call TRBD1 (5 bases). The CDR3 end falls 3 residues outside the read, so it is completed with the germline J gene. Germline values: CDR1 MGHRA, CDR2 YSYEKL. Trimming left V 0 bases short and J 7 bases short, with 21 bases between. The CDR3 is 18 residues long.

This clone was observed many times. With the read ending 3 residues before the CDR3 end, the germline J gene is used to fill in that end. The chain couples TRBV20-1 to TRBJ2-3; 9 bases match TRBD2. This CDR3 region has 15 residues. The germline V gene has CDR1 DFQATT and CDR2 SNEGSKA (reference sequence). V gave up 2 bases and J gave up 2 bases; unmatched junction bases: 5. CDR3: CSARSSGRFTDTQYF. CDR3 DNA (partial): TGCAGTGCTAGATCGAGCGGGAGGTTCACAGATACG.

This clone showed up many times. The missing CDR3 end, 3 residues past where the read stops, is filled in from the germline J gene. This rearrangement joins TRBV4-2 to TRBJ2-1, with no clear D. CDR3 length equals 13 residues. Trimming left V 4 bases short and J 4 bases short, with 8 bases between. Germline V gene data show CDR1 as LGHNA and CDR2 as YNFKEQ. The part of the CDR3 DNA that was read is TGTGCCAGCAGCCCCCTAACTTACAATGAG. It is translated as CASSPLTYNE. The full CDR3 sequence reads CASSPLTYNEQFF.

In its sample, this clone was seen many times. The CDR3 bases that were read are TGTGCCAGCAGCCAAGGAGCGCGGACTATCACAGATACG. Protein: CASSQGARTITDT. The CDR3 in its entirety is CASSQGARTITDTQYF. The chain has TRBV4-2 and TRBJ2-3; tentative D call: TRBD2 (6 bases). The read terminates 3 residues before the CDR3 end, so the remaining end is supplied by the germline J gene. The CDR3 loop spans 16 amino acids. V lost 1 base, J lost 2 bases, and 13 bases lay in between. Germline V gene lookup returns CDR1 LGHNA and CDR2 YNFKEQ.

This clone was observed at least ten times. Sequencing ends 3 residues short of the CDR3 end; the germline J gene provides the rest. V is TRBV9 and J is TRBJ2-7, with 9 bases matching TRBD1. The CDR3 totals 16 residues. Trimming took 3 bases from V and 3 from J; bases not matched to a gene: 10. Germline V CDR1 and CDR2: SGDLS, YYNGEE. The CDR3 bases that were read are TGTGCCAGCAGCGAACTGGACGGGACAGGGATCTACGAG. Translation: CASSELDGTGIYE. The full CDR3 protein is CASSELDGTGIYEQYF.

This clone was observed at least ten times. Read data end 3 residues before the CDR3 end; the end is taken from the germline J gene. This chain uses TRBV10-3 with TRBJ2-3; no reliable D call. V lost 2 bases and J 0 bases, leaving 12 bases between the germline ends. Germline V CDR1 and CDR2: ENHRY, SYGVKD. This CDR3 comprises 16 residues. Partial CDR3 DNA: TGTGCCATCAGTGAGAAGGGCCTAAAAAGCACAGATACG. It yields the protein CAISEKGLKSTDT. The whole CDR3 sequence reads CAISEKGLKSTDTQYF.

Note on this clone: The read terminates 3 residues ahead of where the CDR3 ends, so the germline J gene completes it. V and J are TRBV19 and TRBJ1-2; the D gene is possibly TRBD1 (6 bases). The CDR3 totals 12 residues. Germline CDR1 reads LNHDA; CDR2 reads SQIVND (reference sequence). The CDR3 sequence: CASSRQAGDYTF. The DNA read from the CDR3 is TGTGCCAGTAGTAGACAGGCAGGCGAC.

This clone was observed many times. The sequence runs out 3 residues before the end of the CDR3; the remainder is reconstructed from the germline J gene. V and J are TRBV10-3 and TRBJ1-1, with a tentative D call TRBD1 (5 bases). Trimming shortened V by 7 bases and J by 3 bases, and 9 bases separated the two germline ends. Germline V CDR1 and CDR2: ENHRY, SYGVKD. The length of the CDR3 is 12 residues. The CDR3 is CAIKRGDTEAFF. The sequenced part of the CDR3 DNA is TGTGCCATCAAGAGAGGGGACACTGAA.

This clone was found many times. Sequencing ends 3 residues short of the CDR3 end; the germline J gene provides the rest. This chain joins TRBV20-1 and TRBJ2-2, with 8 bases aligning to TRBD1. Germline values: CDR1 DFQATT, CDR2 SNEGSKA (reference sequence). The V segment lost 1 base and the J segment 6 bases; nucleotides outside the gene matches: 4. This CDR3 is built from 14 residues. The covered CDR3 bases are TGCAGTGCTAGAGGGCCGACAGGGGCCGGGGAG. Protein: CSARGPTGAGE. The full CDR3 sequence reads CSARGPTGAGELFF.